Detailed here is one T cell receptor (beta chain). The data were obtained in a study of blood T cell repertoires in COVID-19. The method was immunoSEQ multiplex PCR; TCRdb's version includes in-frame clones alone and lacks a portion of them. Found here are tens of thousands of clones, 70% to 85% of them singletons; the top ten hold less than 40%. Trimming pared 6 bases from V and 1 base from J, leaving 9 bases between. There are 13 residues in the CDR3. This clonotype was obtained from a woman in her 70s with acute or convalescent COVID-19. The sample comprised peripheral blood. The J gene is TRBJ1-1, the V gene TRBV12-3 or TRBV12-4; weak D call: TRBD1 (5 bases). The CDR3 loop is CASSLGANTEAFF. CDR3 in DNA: TGTGCCAGCAGCCTAGGGGCGAACACTGAAGCTTTCTTT.